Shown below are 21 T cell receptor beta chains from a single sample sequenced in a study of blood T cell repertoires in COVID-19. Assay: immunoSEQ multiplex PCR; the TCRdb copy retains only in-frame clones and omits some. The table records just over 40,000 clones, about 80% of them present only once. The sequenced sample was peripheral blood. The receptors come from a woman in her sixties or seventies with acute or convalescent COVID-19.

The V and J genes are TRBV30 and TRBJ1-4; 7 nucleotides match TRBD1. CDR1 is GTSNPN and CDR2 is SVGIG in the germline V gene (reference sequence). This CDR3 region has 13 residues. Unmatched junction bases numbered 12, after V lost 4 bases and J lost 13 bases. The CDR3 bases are TGTGCCTGGATGCCGGGACAGAGCCCTAGACTGTTTTTT. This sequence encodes CAWMPGQSPRLFF.

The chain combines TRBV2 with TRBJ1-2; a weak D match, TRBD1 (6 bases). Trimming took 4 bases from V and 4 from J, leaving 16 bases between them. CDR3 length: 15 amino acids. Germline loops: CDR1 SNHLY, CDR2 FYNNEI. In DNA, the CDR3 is TGTGCCAGCAGTGGGGGCCTGGGACATCTCTATGGCTACACCTTC. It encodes CASSGGLGHLYGYTF.

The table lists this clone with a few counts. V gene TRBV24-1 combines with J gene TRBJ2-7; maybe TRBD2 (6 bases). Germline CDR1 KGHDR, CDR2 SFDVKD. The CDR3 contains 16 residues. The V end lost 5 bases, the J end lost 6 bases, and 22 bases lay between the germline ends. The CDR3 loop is CATSAATARRSGEQYF. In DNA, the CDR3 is TGTGCCACCAGTGCCGCCACCGCGAGGCGTAGCGGCGAGCAGTACTTC.

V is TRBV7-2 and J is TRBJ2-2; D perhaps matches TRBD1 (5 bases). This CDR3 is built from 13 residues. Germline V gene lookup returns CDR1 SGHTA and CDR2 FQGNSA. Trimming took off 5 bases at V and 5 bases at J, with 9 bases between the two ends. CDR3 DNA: TGTGCCAGCAGCACGCAGGGAACCGGGGAGCTGTTTTTT. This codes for CASSTQGTGELFF.

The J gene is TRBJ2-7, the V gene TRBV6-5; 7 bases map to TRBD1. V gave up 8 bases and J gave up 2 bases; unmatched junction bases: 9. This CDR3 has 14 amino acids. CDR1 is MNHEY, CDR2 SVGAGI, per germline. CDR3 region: CASLERDSAYEQYF. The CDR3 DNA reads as TGTGCCAGCTTGGAGAGGGACAGTGCCTACGAGCAGTACTTC.

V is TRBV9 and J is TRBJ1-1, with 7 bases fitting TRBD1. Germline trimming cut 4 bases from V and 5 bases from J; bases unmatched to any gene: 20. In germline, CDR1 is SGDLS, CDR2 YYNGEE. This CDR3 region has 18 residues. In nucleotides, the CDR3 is TGTGCCAGCAGCTACGGGACAGACCGCCCAGGGTTAAAAACTGAAGCTTTCTTT. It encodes CASSYGTDRPGLKTEAFF.

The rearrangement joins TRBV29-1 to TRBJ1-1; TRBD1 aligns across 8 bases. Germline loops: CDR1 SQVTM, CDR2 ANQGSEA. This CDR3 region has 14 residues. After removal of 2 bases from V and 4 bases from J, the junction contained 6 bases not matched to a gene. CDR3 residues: CSVETGQVATEAFF. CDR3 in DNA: TGCAGCGTTGAAACGGGACAGGTCGCCACTGAAGCTTTCTTT.

In DNA form, the CDR3 reads TGTGCCAGCAGCCGCCAATTAACGGGCGAACCGGGACTAGGGTCCTACGAGCAGTACTTC. Its protein product is CASSRQLTGEPGLGSYEQYF. The gene calls are TRBV3-1 (or the pseudogene TRBV3-2) and TRBJ2-7, with 8 bases fitting TRBD2. Germline assignment: CDR1 LGHDT and CDR2 YNNKEL (reference sequence). Trimming removed 4 bases from V and 1 base from J; junction bases left unmatched: 21. The CDR3 sequence is 20 residues long.

The DNA of the CDR3 is TGTGCCAGCAGTCCCTTAGGGAGCTCCTATAATTCACCCCTCCACTTT. Translation gives CASSPLGSSYNSPLHF. This chain uses TRBV28 with TRBJ1-6; the D is unclear. This CDR3 has 16 amino acids. Germline V gene sequence: CDR1 MDHEN, CDR2 SYDVKM. V gave up 5 bases and J gave up 0 bases, with 11 bases separating them.

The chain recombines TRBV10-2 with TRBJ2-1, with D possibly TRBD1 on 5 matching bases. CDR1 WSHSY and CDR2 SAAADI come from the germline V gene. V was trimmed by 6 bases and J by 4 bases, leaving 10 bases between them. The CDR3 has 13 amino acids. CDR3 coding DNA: TGCGCCAGCAGGGGGCAGGGATACAATGAGCAGTTCTTC. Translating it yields CASRGQGYNEQFF.

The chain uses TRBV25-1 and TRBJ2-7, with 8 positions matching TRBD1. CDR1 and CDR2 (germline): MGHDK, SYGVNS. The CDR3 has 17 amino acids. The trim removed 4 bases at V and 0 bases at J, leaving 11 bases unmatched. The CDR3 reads CASSGLGQATISYEQYF. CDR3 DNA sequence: TGTGCCAGCAGTGGTCTGGGACAGGCCACCATCTCCTACGAGCAGTACTTC.

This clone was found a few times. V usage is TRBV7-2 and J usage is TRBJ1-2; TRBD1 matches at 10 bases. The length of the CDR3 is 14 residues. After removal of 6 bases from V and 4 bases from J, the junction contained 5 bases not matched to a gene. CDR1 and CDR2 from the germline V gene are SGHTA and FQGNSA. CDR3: CASRPRTGGYGYTF. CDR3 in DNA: TGTGCCAGCAGACCGAGGACAGGGGGCTATGGCTACACCTTC.

The CDR3 DNA sequence: TGTGCCAGCAGCCCGGGAGGTTTTGGGACAGGGTTGGGGGGCTACACCTTC. Translating gives CASSPGGFGTGLGGYTF. The V and J genes are TRBV7-8 and TRBJ1-2; TRBD1 matches 9 bases. Germline-derived CDR1 and CDR2 are SGHVS and FQNEAQ. The CDR3 extends over 17 amino acids. The ends lost 5 bases at V and 8 bases at J; junction bases unmatched: 18.

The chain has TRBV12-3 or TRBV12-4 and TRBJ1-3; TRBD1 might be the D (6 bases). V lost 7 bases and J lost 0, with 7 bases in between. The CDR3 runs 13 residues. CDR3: CASNRDSGNTIYF. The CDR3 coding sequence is TGTGCCAGCAACAGGGACTCTGGAAACACCATATATTTT.

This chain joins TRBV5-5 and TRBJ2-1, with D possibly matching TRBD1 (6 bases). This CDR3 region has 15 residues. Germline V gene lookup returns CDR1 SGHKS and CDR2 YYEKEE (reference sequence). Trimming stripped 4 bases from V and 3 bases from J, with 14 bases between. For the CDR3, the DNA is TGTGCCAGCAGCAAGGGACACTCCGGCTACAATGAGCAGTTCTTC. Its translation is CASSKGHSGYNEQFF.

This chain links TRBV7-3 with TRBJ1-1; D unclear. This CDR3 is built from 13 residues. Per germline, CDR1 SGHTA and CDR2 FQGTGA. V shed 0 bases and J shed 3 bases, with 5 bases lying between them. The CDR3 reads CASSLTEYTEAFF. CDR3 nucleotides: TGTGCCAGCAGCTTAACCGAGTACACTGAAGCTTTCTTT.

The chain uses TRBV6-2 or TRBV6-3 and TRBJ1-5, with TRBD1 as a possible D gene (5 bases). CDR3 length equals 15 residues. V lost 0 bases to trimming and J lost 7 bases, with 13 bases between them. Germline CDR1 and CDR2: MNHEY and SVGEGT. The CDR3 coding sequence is TGTGCCAGCAGTTACTCGCAAGGGGCTGGGCAGCCCCAGCATTTT. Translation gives CASSYSQGAGQPQHF.

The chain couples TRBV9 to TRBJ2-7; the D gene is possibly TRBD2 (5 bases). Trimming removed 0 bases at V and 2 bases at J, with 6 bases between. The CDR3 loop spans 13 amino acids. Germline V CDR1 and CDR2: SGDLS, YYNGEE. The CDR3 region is CASSVGETYEQYF. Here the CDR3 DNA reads TGTGCCAGCAGCGTAGGGGAGACCTACGAGCAGTACTTC.

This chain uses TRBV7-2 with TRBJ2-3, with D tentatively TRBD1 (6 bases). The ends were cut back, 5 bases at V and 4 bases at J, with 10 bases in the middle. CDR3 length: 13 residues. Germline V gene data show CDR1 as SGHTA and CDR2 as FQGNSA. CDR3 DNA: TGTGCCAGCAGCCTCCGACAGGCAGATACGCAGTATTTT. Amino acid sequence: CASSLRQADTQYF.

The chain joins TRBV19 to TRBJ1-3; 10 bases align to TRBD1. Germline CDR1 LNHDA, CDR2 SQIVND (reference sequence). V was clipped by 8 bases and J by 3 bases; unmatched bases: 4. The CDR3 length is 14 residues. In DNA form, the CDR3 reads TGTGCCAGTCGGGACAGGGGATATGGAAACACCATATATTTT. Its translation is CASRDRGYGNTIYF.

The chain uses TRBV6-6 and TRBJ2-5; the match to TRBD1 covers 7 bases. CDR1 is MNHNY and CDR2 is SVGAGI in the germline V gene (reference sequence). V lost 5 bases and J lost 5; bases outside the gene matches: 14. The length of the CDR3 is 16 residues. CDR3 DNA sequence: TGTGCCAGCAGTCGACGCTCCAGGGGGTCCGGGGAGACCCAGTACTTC. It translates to CASSRRSRGSGETQYF.